The clone carrying this T cell receptor (beta chain) was found once. Antigen: not known. The sample comes from a study of OX40 agonist ivuxolimab in advanced cancers. In the study overall: Across the patients, intravenous ivuxolimab was delivered every 2 weeks at 0.01 to 10 mg/kg. Two patients with cutaneous melanoma and one with hepatocellular carcinoma, three in total, showed partial responses.

TCRdb's copy holds only in-frame clones and misses some; the assay was immunoSEQ multiplex PCR. This sample has more than 45,000 clones, with over 80% found just once. Study observations and caveats: Circulating CD4+ and CD8+ T cells showed clonal expansion by week 6 at 0.1 to 3.0 mg/kg.

The source is an adult with an advanced solid tumor such as melanoma, head and neck, liver or kidney cancer. The material was CD4+ or CD8+ T cells sorted from blood, obtained in a trial of the OX40 agonist ivuxolimab.

CDR3 sequence (DNA): TGCGCCAGCAGCTTCCGGGGCTCTGAAGCTTTCTTT. Translated: CASSFRGSEAFF. The chain has TRBV5-1 and TRBJ1-1; a possible D gene is TRBD1 (5 bases). With 2 bases removed from V and 6 bases from J, the gap between germline ends came to 8 bases. Germline V CDR1 and CDR2: SGHRS, YFSETQ. The length of the CDR3 is 12 residues.